This T cell receptor (beta chain) was recorded in a study of memory CD4+ T cells and cytomegalovirus serostatus. Overall study context: Of the healthy Belgian adults, 9 were CMV seropositive and 20 to 30 seronegative. Study-wide findings and caveats: Of 150 to 200 reported CMV TCRbeta sequences, about 67 were found in memory CD4+ repertoires.

Using immunoSEQ multiplex PCR, the repertoire was profiled, and TCRdb retains in-frame clones only, with some absent. The sample lists 35,000 to 55,000 clones, about 80% occurring once. The CDR3 is made up of 13 amino acids. V was clipped by 0 bases and J by 7 bases; unmatched bases: 2. Germline CDR1 is SGHDT and CDR2 is YYEEEE. Single viable CD3+CD4+CD8-CD45RO+ cells were sorted as the memory CD4+ T cells. After thawing, CD4+ T cells were positively selected. A word on this clone: Antigen unknown.

This receptor was obtained from an adult in good health and CMV-seronegative. Sequencing was done on a sample of memory CD4+ T cells from blood. The rearrangement joins TRBV5-6 to TRBJ2-7; 9 bases agree with TRBD1. CDR3 in amino acids: CASSLDRGLEQYF. CDR3 DNA sequence: TGTGCCAGCAGCTTGGACAGGGGGCTTGAGCAGTACTTC.